These 26 T cell receptor beta chains were sequenced from one sample in a study of T cell changes during pregnancy in multiple sclerosis (dated by TCRdb to about 2019). To prepare the library, the immunoSEQ multiplex PCR assay was applied. TCRdb carries this immuneACCESS record with in-frame sequences only. Its versions omit some clonotypes, under half of them owing to an unresolved V gene in the studies checked, with the rest unexplained. Present in this sample are some 87,000 clones, approximately 94% of which were seen just once. The top ten hold roughly 0.21% of the sample. The material was CD4+ T cells from peripheral blood mononuclear cells, obtained before pregnancy. These TCRs come from a female donor with multiple sclerosis, enrolled in a pregnancy study.

This rearrangement joins TRBV2 to TRBJ2-6; 7 nucleotides align to TRBD1. V shed 5 bases, J shed 2 bases, and the junction held 3 bases outside the gene matches. CDR1 and CDR2 from the germline V gene are SNHLY and FYNNEI. The CDR3 sequence is 15 residues long. DNA for the CDR3: TGTGCCAGCAGTTCCCAGGGGGCTGGGGCCAACGTCCTGACTTTC. Its protein is CASSSQGAGANVLTF. The full variable domain, its missing parts supplied by reference TRBV2 and TRBJ2-6, is EPEVTQTPSHQVTQMGQEVILRCVPISNHLYFYWYRQILGQKVEFLVSFYNNEISEKSEIFDDQFSVERPDGSNFTLKIRSTKLEDSAMYFCASSSQGAGANVLTFGAGSRLTVL.

The genes are TRBV11-2 and TRBJ2-1; 9 bases are a match to TRBD2. The germline CDR1 and CDR2 sequences are SGHAT and FQNNGV. The CDR3 runs to 18 residues. Losses at the gene ends were 5 bases for V and 9 bases for J; bases not matched to a gene: 20. CDR3 loop: CASSPRLAGGGAFGEQFF. In nucleotides, the CDR3 is TGTGCCAGCAGCCCACGTTTGGCGGGCGGGGGGGCCTTCGGTGAGCAGTTCTTC.

The chain is built from TRBV5-1 and TRBJ2-5, with TRBD2 matching 8 bases. This CDR3 contains 14 residues. V shed 4 bases and J 0 bases; nucleotides not matched to a gene: 2. CDR1 and CDR2 from the germline V gene are SGHRS and YFSETQ. CDR3 in amino acids: CASSPGLDQETQYF. The CDR3 bases are TGCGCCAGCAGCCCGGGACTAGACCAAGAGACCCAGTACTTC.

The CDR3 sequence: CASSLDVGQGPQHF. The CDR3 DNA sequence: TGTGCCAGCAGCTTAGATGTTGGACAGGGTCCCCAGCATTTT. J is TRBJ1-5 and V is TRBV11-3; 8 bases fit TRBD1. Looked up from germline, CDR1 is SGHNT and CDR2 is YENEEA. Losses at the gene ends were 0 bases for V and 10 bases for J; bases not matched to a gene: 5. The CDR3 is 14 residues long.

The V call is TRBV5-1, the J call TRBJ2-3; no clear D. Germline CDR1 is SGHRS and CDR2 is YFSETQ. The CDR3 has 14 residues. With 4 bases removed from V and 0 bases from J, the gap between germline ends came to 9 bases. CDR3 sequence: CASSRSTSTDTQYF. CDR3 coding DNA: TGCGCCAGCAGCCGATCGACTAGCACAGATACGCAGTATTTT.

V and J are TRBV7-6 and TRBJ2-3; TRBD2 aligns across 8 bases. This CDR3 comprises 17 residues. V lost 4 bases and J lost 3; bases outside the gene matches: 12. Germline-derived CDR1 and CDR2 are SGHVS and FNYEAQ. CDR3 DNA sequence: TGTGCCAGCAGCTCCAGAGTGCGGGGGGATTTAACAGATACGCAGTATTTT. Translating gives CASSSRVRGDLTDTQYF.

The CDR3 protein is CASSLGGSWTGELFF. The CDR3, as DNA: TGTGCCAGCAGTTTGGGCGGGTCCTGGACCGGGGAGCTGTTTTTT. This chain connects TRBV28 to TRBJ2-2, with a weak D call TRBD2 (5 bases). Trimming removed 3 bases from V and 5 bases from J, with 13 bases in between. CDR3 length: 15 amino acids. CDR1 and CDR2 from the germline V gene are MDHEN and SYDVKM.

The chain combines TRBV7-8 with TRBJ2-7; D ambiguous. The ends were cut back, 3 bases at V and 4 bases at J, with 10 bases in the middle. Germline CDR1 reads SGHVS; CDR2 reads FQNEAQ. The CDR3 runs to 13 residues. The CDR3 DNA reads as TGTGCCAGCAGCTTCCTTGACACGTACGAGCAGTACTTC. Its protein product is CASSFLDTYEQYF.

The genes are TRBV5-1 and TRBJ1-5; D is undetermined. The length of the CDR3 is 15 residues. V lost 0 bases to trimming and J lost 3 bases, with 10 bases between them. The germline V gene encodes CDR1 SGHRS and CDR2 YFSETQ. The DNA of the CDR3 is TGCGCCAGCAGCTTGGAAGCAGGTATCAATCAGCCCCAGCATTTT. Residues: CASSLEAGINQPQHF.

To note about this clone: At one of its ends the junction is not consistent with the germline gene, which may arise from a read error. This chain connects TRBV30 to TRBJ1-6; 10 bases agree with TRBD1. Germline V gene data show CDR1 as GTSNPN and CDR2 as SVGIG (reference sequence). This CDR3 spans 13 amino acids. The CDR3 protein is CAWRDRGNSPLHF. As DNA, the CDR3 is TGTGCTTGGAGGGACAGGGGCAATTCACCCCTCCACTTT.

This chain joins TRBV14 and TRBJ2-5; possibly TRBD1 for D (6 bases). Trimming stripped 5 bases from V and 3 bases from J, with 19 bases between. The germline V gene encodes CDR1 SGHDN and CDR2 FVKESK. The CDR3 sequence is 16 residues long. The CDR3 DNA sequence: TGTGCCAGCAGCTCAGGGGACCACCCCCTGGAAGAGACCCAGTACTTC. The encoded protein is CASSSGDHPLEETQYF.

The V gene is TRBV5-4, the J gene TRBJ2-7; 12 bases are a match to TRBD2. From germline, CDR1 is SGHNT and CDR2 YYREEE (reference sequence). The V gene end was trimmed by 4 bases and the J gene end by 2 bases; junction bases not matched to a gene: 7. The CDR3 loop spans 16 amino acids. The CDR3 DNA reads TGTGCCAGCAGCCCCGGACTAGCGGGGCGTCCCTACGAGCAGTACTTC. Amino acid sequence: CASSPGLAGRPYEQYF.

The rearrangement uses TRBV19 and TRBJ2-1, with D perhaps matching TRBD2 (6 bases). V shed 5 bases and J shed 3 bases, with 14 bases lying between them. Per the germline V gene, CDR1 is LNHDA and CDR2 is SQIVND (reference sequence). The CDR3 is 15 residues long. The DNA for the CDR3 is TGTGCCAGTAGTCGGCGAGCGGGCTTCTACAATGAGCAGTTCTTC. It translates to CASSRRAGFYNEQFF. The full variable domain, rest sourced from reference TRBV19 and TRBJ2-1, is DGGITQSPKYLFRKEGQNVTLSCEQNLNHDAMYWYRQDPGQGLRLIYYSQIVNDFQKGDIAEGYSVSREKKESFPLTVTSAQKNPTAFYLCASSRRAGFYNEQFFGPGTRLTVL.

The chain has TRBV29-1 and TRBJ1-2, with 7 bases matching TRBD1. Germline V gene sequence: CDR1 SQVTM, CDR2 ANQGSEA. Unmatched junction bases numbered 10, after V lost 0 bases and J lost 6 bases. The CDR3 is 15 amino acids. CDR3 protein: CSVEDWYRGHDGYTF. As DNA, the CDR3 is TGCAGCGTTGAAGATTGGTACAGGGGCCACGATGGCTACACCTTC.

The chain employs TRBV29-1 and TRBJ1-3, with a weak D call TRBD1 (6 bases). Germline assignment: CDR1 SQVTM and CDR2 ANQGSEA. V lost 4 bases, J lost 0 bases, and 16 bases lay in between. CDR3 size: 16 residues. CDR3 amino acids: CSVGRDTTSSGNTIYF. The CDR3 bases are TGCAGCGTTGGTCGGGACACCACAAGCTCTGGAAACACCATATATTTT.

The V gene is TRBV20-1, the J gene TRBJ2-7; possible D gene TRBD2, 6 bases. This CDR3 has 11 residues. Trimming left V 6 bases short and J 5 bases short, with 11 bases between. Germline values: CDR1 DFQATT, CDR2 SNEGSKA (reference sequence). The CDR3 spells CSAGDWDEQYF. The CDR3 region has the DNA TGCAGTGCCGGGGACTGGGACGAGCAGTACTTC.

V and J are TRBV5-4 and TRBJ1-3; 9 bases map to TRBD1. In germline, CDR1 is SGHNT, CDR2 YYREEE (reference sequence). The J segment lost 4 bases and the V segment lost 4 bases, leaving 3 bases of the junction unmatched. The CDR3 has 14 residues. The CDR3 DNA reads TGTGCCAGCAGCGGTGACAGGGGGGGAAACACCATATATTTT. This gives the protein CASSGDRGGNTIYF.

The genes are TRBV5-6 and TRBJ2-3; no clear D gene. The CDR3 extends over 13 amino acids. V was cut by 6 bases and J by 5 bases, with 13 bases left in between. CDR1 SGHDT and CDR2 YYEEEE come from the germline V gene. Written as DNA, the CDR3 is TGTGCCAGCACCTCGGTGCAACGAGATACGCAGTATTTT. Amino acid sequence: CASTSVQRDTQYF.

Only one count was recorded for this clone. This specimen includes other DNA sequences encoding the same CDR3. The gene calls are TRBV5-1 and TRBJ2-3; D not certain. V was pared by 0 bases and J by 6 bases, with 5 bases between. The V gene's germline CDR1 is SGHRS and CDR2 YFSETQ. This CDR3 comprises 12 residues. The CDR3, as DNA: TGCGCCAGCAGCTTGGCAGGCGATACGCAGTATTTT. Translating it yields CASSLAGDTQYF.

The rearrangement uses TRBV7-3 and TRBJ2-2; D might be TRBD2 (6 bases). Trimming shortened V by 8 bases and J by 0 bases, and 13 bases separated the two germline ends. Germline-derived CDR1 and CDR2 are SGHTA and FQGTGA. This CDR3 has 15 amino acids. CDR3 in DNA: TGTGCCAGCGCCTTGGGGGGAGCGAACACCGGGGAGCTGTTTTTT. Translation: CASALGGANTGELFF.

The CDR3 bases are TGTGCCAGCAGCCCAGGGACAGGAAGAAACACCATATATTTT. Translating gives CASSPGTGRNTIYF. The chain links TRBV7-2 to TRBJ1-3, with 8 bases lining up with TRBD1. The length of the CDR3 is 14 residues. Germline V gene lookup returns CDR1 SGHTA and CDR2 FQGNSA. Trimming took 5 bases from V and 5 from J; bases not matched to a gene: 5.

This rearrangement joins TRBV18 to TRBJ1-1; 7 bases map to TRBD1. Germline CDR1 is KGHSH and CDR2 is LQKENI. With V trimmed by 4 bases and J by 5 bases, 7 bases remained unmatched. The CDR3 has 14 amino acids. CDR3 sequence reads: CASSLDREWTEAFF. DNA of the CDR3: TGTGCCAGCTCACTAGACAGGGAGTGGACTGAAGCTTTCTTT.

V usage is TRBV6-7 and J usage is TRBJ1-1, with D possibly matching TRBD1 (5 bases). TRBV6-7 is filed as an ORF, its function uncertain. There are 16 residues in the CDR3. The V end was cut by 0 bases, the J end by 3 bases, with 14 bases between. The CDR3 here is CASSYSGGIRDTEAFF. In DNA form, the CDR3 reads TGTGCCAGCAGTTACTCCGGGGGTATAAGGGACACTGAAGCTTTCTTT.

The rearrangement joins TRBV10-1 to TRBJ1-5; 10 nucleotides line up with TRBD1. J gave up 6 bases and V 6 bases, and 8 bases lay outside the gene matches. Germline values: CDR1 WNHNN, CDR2 SYGVQD (reference sequence). This CDR3 is built from 15 residues. CDR3 DNA: TGCGCCAGCAGCGGGACAGGGGCGCGGGGTCAGCCCCAGCATTTT. Translating it yields CASSGTGARGQPQHF.

This chain's CDR3 is CASSSGGNRGPTEAFF. In DNA form, the CDR3 reads TGTGCCAGCTCATCGGGGGGGAACAGGGGGCCCACTGAAGCTTTCTTT. The chain joins TRBV18 to TRBJ1-1; 9 bases line up with TRBD1. V shed 5 bases and J 4 bases; nucleotides not matched to a gene: 11. Germline CDR1 and CDR2: KGHSH and LQKENI. The CDR3 length is 16 residues. Drawing the rest from reference TRBV18 and TRBJ1-1, the complete variable domain is NAGVMQNPRHLVRRRGQEARLRCSPMKGHSHVYWYRQLPEEGLKFMVYLQKENIIDESGMPKERFSAEFPKEGPSILRIQQVVRGDSAAYFCASSSGGNRGPTEAFFGQGTRLTVV.

This clone turned up a few times. The V and J genes are TRBV6-1 and TRBJ1-1; D may be TRBD1 (6 bases). Germline loops: CDR1 MNHNS, CDR2 SASEGT. This CDR3 spans 13 amino acids. Trimming stripped 7 bases from V and 6 bases from J, with 15 bases between. This CDR3 is CASITTGRAEAFF. In nucleotides, the CDR3 is TGTGCCAGCATTACTACAGGGAGGGCTGAAGCTTTCTTT.